These T cell receptor beta chains were read from a single sample in a study of blood T cells in healthy people across ages. TCRdb redid the calling of the 5' RACE reads with MiXCR, one entry per CDR3 protein. The sample lists fewer than 2,000,000 distinct CDR3 sequences; 35% to 50% were seen once. Sequencing input: blood. The receptor source for this set is a human donor in good health. The CDR3 runs from the conserved cysteine through the conserved F or W. D genes are given only for firm matches. Not every row has a clone size; where given, it reads once, few, many or a size class.

d_gene	j_gene	v_gene	abundance	CDR3nt	CDR3aa
TRBD2	TRBJ2-5	TRBV4-1	few	TGCGCCAGCAGCCAAGACCTAGCGGGGGGCGTAGAGACCCAGTACTTC	CASSQDLAGGVETQYF
TRBD2	TRBJ2-3	TRBV6-6	.	TGTGCCAGCAGTTGGGGACTAGCGGGGGCAACAGATACGCAGTATTTT	CASSWGLAGATDTQYF
.	TRBJ2-1	TRBV6-5	few	TGTGCCAGCAGTCCCATTTCAGGGGTAGTCAATGAGCAGTTCTTC	CASSPISGVVNEQFF
.	TRBJ2-3	TRBV29-1	.	TGCAGCGTTGAGGGTGGGGGCCCAGATACGCAGTATTTT	CSVEGGGPDTQYF
.	TRBJ2-1	TRBV20-1	.	TGCAGTGCTAGTATTTCAGCCAATGAGCAGTTCTTC	CSASISANEQFF
TRBD2	TRBJ2-5	TRBV20-1	few	TGCAGTGCCAGCCTTAGCGGGGCTCAGGGAGAGACCCAGTACTTC	CSASLSGAQGETQYF
TRBD2	TRBJ2-1	TRBV5-1	.	TGCGCCAGCAGCTTCCGGACTAGCACCTACAATGAGCAGTTCTTC	CASSFRTSTYNEQFF
TRBD2	TRBJ2-1	TRBV4-2	.	TGTGCCAGCAGCCAGAGGACTAGCGGGGGCGCTGAGCAGTTCTTC	CASSQRTSGGAEQFF
TRBD1	TRBJ2-1	TRBV20-1	.	TGCAGTGCTCCCGGACAGGGGAGAGGTAGTGAGCAGTTCTTC	CSAPGQGRGSEQFF
.	TRBJ2-1	TRBV2	few	TGTGCCAGCAGCCCCCCCCCCGTTTACAATGAGCAGTTCTTC	CASSPPPVYNEQFF
.	TRBJ1-1	TRBV20-1	few	TGCAGTGCTAGAGCTGGCAGGAACACTGAAGCTTTCTTT	CSARAGRNTEAFF
.	TRBJ2-6	TRBV4-2	few	TGTGCCAGCAGCCAAGGGTTGTTGTTGTTCGGGGCCAACGTCCTGACTTTC	CASSQGLLLFGANVLTF
TRBD1	TRBJ1-5	TRBV12-3/TRBV12-4	once	TGTGCCAGCAGTTCTGGGACAGCCCCTAATCAGCCCCAGCATTTT	CASSSGTAPNQPQHF
.	TRBJ2-3	TRBV12-3/TRBV12-4	.	TGTGCCAGCAGTAGCTATTATGCGGGATACACAGATACGCAGTATTTT	CASSSYYAGYTDTQYF
TRBD2	TRBJ2-3	TRBV9	.	TGTGCCAGCAGCGTTACTAGCGGGGGGGCGGCGGATACGCAGTATTTT	CASSVTSGGAADTQYF
.	TRBJ2-7	TRBV14	.	TGTGCCAGCAGCCAGGCGGGACATGCCTACGAGCGGTACTTC	CASSQAGHAYERYF
.	TRBJ2-7	TRBV3-1	many	TGTGCCAGCAGCCAGATTGTCTACGAGCAGTACTTC	CASSQIVYEQYF
.	TRBJ1-2	TRBV4-3	few	TGCGCCAGCAGCCCTAACGGGGTATCGTCCTATGGCTACACCTTC	CASSPNGVSSYGYTF
.	TRBJ2-1	TRBV29-1	.	TGCAGCGTTGAAGATCGGGCAGGGAGACACAATGAGCAGTTCTTC	CSVEDRAGRHNEQFF
.	TRBJ2-5	TRBV30	.	TGTGCCTGGAGTAGGACCCTACACCAAGAGACCCAGTACTTC	CAWSRTLHQETQYF
TRBD1	TRBJ1-2	TRBV4-3	.	TGCGCCAGCAGCCCGGACAGGTTTGAAAATGGCTACACCTTC	CASSPDRFENGYTF
TRBD2	TRBJ2-1	TRBV29-1	few	TGCAGCGGCCAACTAGCGGGGGGACCCTACAATGAGCAGTTCTTC	CSGQLAGGPYNEQFF
TRBD2	TRBJ2-5	TRBV9	.	TGTGCCAGCAGCGTAGCTAGCGGGGTCCCTCAAGAGACCCAGTACTTC	CASSVASGVPQETQYF
.	TRBJ1-2	TRBV4-3	few	TGCGCCAGCAGCCAAGAGGGTGACGGGGTCTATGGCTACACCTTC	CASSQEGDGVYGYTF
.	TRBJ2-7	TRBV7-9	.	TGTGCCAGCAGCATCCGACGGGACGAGCAGTACTTC	CASSIRRDEQYF
TRBD1	TRBJ2-3	TRBV12-3/TRBV12-4	.	TGTGCCAGCAGTACATCCTACAGGGACAGAGGAGCGACAGATACGCAGTATTTT	CASSTSYRDRGATDTQYF
.	TRBJ1-1	TRBV27	.	TGTGCCAGCAGCCGGGACCTGGGGTTGAACACTGAAGCTTTCTTT	CASSRDLGLNTEAFF
TRBD1	TRBJ2-5	TRBV3-1	.	TGTGCCAGCAGCCAACTAGGGACAGGGCTCGGAGAGCAGTACTTC	CASSQLGTGLGEQYF
.	TRBJ1-1	TRBV28	few	TGTGCCAGCACAACAACCTACACTGAAGCTTTCTTT	CASTTTYTEAFF
.	TRBJ1-5	TRBV7-2	.	TGTGCCAGCAGCGTAGACAGGACCAATGGTCCCCAGCATTTT	CASSVDRTNGPQHF
TRBD2	TRBJ2-5	TRBV7-7	.	TGTGCTAGCAGCTTAGCTCCTTATGGGACTAGCGGAGAGACCCAGTACTTC	CASSLAPYGTSGETQYF
.	TRBJ2-7	TRBV7-6	few	TGTGCCAGCAGCTTAGGGTCCCTACCCACTTACGAGCAGTACTTC	CASSLGSLPTYEQYF
.	TRBJ1-1	TRBV29-1	.	TGCAGCTTCATGCGGGGCCCTGAAGCTTTCTTT	CSFMRGPEAFF
.	TRBJ1-3	TRBV20-1	.	TGCAGTGCTAGTCGTGCCTCTGGAAACACCATATATTTT	CSASRASGNTIYF
.	TRBJ1-4	TRBV4-3	.	TGCGCCAGCGGGCAGGGTTATGAAAAACTGTTTTTT	CASGQGYEKLFF
.	TRBJ1-6	TRBV20-1	.	TGCAGTGCTAGAGGCGGGACATTTAATTCACCCCTCCACTTT	CSARGGTFNSPLHF
TRBD2	TRBJ2-3	TRBV4-3	few	TGCGCCAGCAGCGGCTGGCCAGCGGGGGGGATTCGTACGCAGTATTTT	CASSGWPAGGIRTQYF
.	TRBJ1-5	TRBV6-2/TRBV6-3	.	TGTGCCAGCGGGATCCAGCCCCAGCATTTT	CASGIQPQHF
TRBD1	TRBJ2-1	TRBV24-1	few	TGTGCCACCAGTGACCAGACAGGGGGCCGGGGTGAACAGTTCTTC	CATSDQTGGRGEQFF
TRBD1	TRBJ1-4	TRBV3-1	.	TGTGCCAGCAGCCACCAGGGGCACAGGGGGCAAGCTAATGAAAAACTGTTTTTT	CASSHQGHRGQANEKLFF
TRBD2	TRBJ2-7	TRBV4-2	.	TGTGCCAGCAGCCAAGTAATTGAGATGACTAGCGCATACTACGAGCAGTACTTC	CASSQVIEMTSAYYEQYF
TRBD1	TRBJ2-5	TRBV7-2	many	TGTGCCAGCAGCTCTCGACAGGGCGGATTTTTGGGGGAGACCCAGTACTTC	CASSSRQGGFLGETQYF
.	TRBJ2-1	TRBV7-9	few	TGTGCCAGCAGGCCGGGGGCAACCTACAATGAGCAGTTCTTC	CASRPGATYNEQFF
TRBD1	TRBJ1-1	TRBV20-1	.	TGCAGTGCTAGACTTCGGACAGGGGTGACTGAAGCTTTCTTT	CSARLRTGVTEAFF
.	TRBJ1-6	TRBV7-9	.	TGTGCCAGCAGCCTCCAAACGGGCAATTCACCCCTCCACTTT	CASSLQTGNSPLHF
.	TRBJ1-5	TRBV12-3/TRBV12-4	.	TGTGCCAGCAGTTCGGCGGGGAGGTCAAGGCAGCCCCAGCATTTT	CASSSAGRSRQPQHF
TRBD1	TRBJ1-1	TRBV6-6	.	TGTGCCAGCAGCCCCGGACAGGCGGTTACTGAAGCTTTCTTT	CASSPGQAVTEAFF
TRBD2	TRBJ2-5	TRBV3-1	.	TGTGCCAGCAGCCAAGTTCCGGGGGGGGAAGAGACCCAGTACTTC	CASSQVPGGEETQYF
.	TRBJ2-7	TRBV6-2/TRBV6-3	.	TGTGCCACGAACTTCCGGGACCCGAGGCAGGACGAGCAGTACTTC	CATNFRDPRQDEQYF
TRBD1	TRBJ2-4	TRBV12-3/TRBV12-4	few	TGTGCCAGCGTCAGGGGGCGAGAAAACATTCAGTACTTC	CASVRGRENIQYF
TRBD2	TRBJ2-1	TRBV12-3/TRBV12-4	few	TGTGCCAGCAGCCGAAGTTCTAGCGGGGGACATGAGCAGTTCTTC	CASSRSSSGGHEQFF
TRBD2	TRBJ2-1	TRBV12-3/TRBV12-4	few	TGTGCCAGCAGTCAATACTCTTATAGCGGGTCCTACAATGAGCAGTTCTTC	CASSQYSYSGSYNEQFF
.	TRBJ1-2	TRBV4-1	.	TGCGCCAGCAGCCAAGAAGGATATGTTAACTATGGCTACACCTTC	CASSQEGYVNYGYTF